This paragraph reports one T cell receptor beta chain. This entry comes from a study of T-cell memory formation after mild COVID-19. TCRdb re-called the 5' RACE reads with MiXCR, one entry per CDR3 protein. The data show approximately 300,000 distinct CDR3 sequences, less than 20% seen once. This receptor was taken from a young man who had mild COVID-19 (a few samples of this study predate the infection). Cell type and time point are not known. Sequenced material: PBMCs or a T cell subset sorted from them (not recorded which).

CDR3 sequence: CASSPMVGGLARYNEQFF. The CDR3, as DNA: TGTGCCAGCAGCCCGATGGTGGGGGGACTAGCGAGGTACAATGAGCAGTTCTTC. This rearrangement joins TRBV6-2 or TRBV6-3 to TRBJ2-1, with 10 bases identical to TRBD2. V shed 6 bases, J shed 4 bases, and the junction held 15 bases outside the gene matches. CDR3 length: 18 amino acids. CDR1 and CDR2 (germline): MNHEY, SVGEGT.